The clone carrying this T cell receptor (beta chain) occurred a few times. The record originates from a study of beta chain features in type 1 diabetes. Reverse transcribing all isolated RNA meant expressed TCRB transcripts were sequenced. Using immunoSEQ multiplex PCR, the repertoire was profiled, and TCRdb retains in-frame clones only, with some absent. The profile shows 300,000 to 350,000 clones, roughly 8% of them singletons. Input material: central memory CD4+ T cells from blood. The sequence derives from a young woman in good health.

The CDR3 loop reads CASSFSPGEKLFF. The CDR3 region has the DNA TGTGCCAGCAGCTTTTCCCCAGGTGAAAAACTGTTTTTT. The rearrangement links TRBV7-9 to TRBJ1-4, with no clear D. Trimming left V 3 bases short and J 7 bases short, with 9 bases between. CDR1 and CDR2 (germline): SEHNR, FQNEAQ (reference sequence). The CDR3 runs 13 residues.